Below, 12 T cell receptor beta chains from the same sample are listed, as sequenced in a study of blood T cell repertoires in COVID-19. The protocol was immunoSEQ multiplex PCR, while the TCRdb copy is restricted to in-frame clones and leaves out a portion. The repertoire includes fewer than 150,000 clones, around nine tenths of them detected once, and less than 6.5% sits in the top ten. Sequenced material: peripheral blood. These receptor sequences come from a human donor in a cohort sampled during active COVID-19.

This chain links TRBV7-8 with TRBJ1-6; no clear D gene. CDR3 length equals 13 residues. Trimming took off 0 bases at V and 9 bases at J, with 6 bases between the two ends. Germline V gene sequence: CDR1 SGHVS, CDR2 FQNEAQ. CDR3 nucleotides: TGTGCCAGCAGCTTAGCCGGGAGTTCACCCCTCCACTTT. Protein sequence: CASSLAGSSPLHF.

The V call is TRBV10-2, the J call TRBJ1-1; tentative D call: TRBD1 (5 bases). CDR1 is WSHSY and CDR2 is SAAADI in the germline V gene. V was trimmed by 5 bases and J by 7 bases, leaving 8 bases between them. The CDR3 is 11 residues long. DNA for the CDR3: TGCGCCAGCAGTTCAAGGGGTGAAGCTTTCTTT. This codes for CASSSRGEAFF.

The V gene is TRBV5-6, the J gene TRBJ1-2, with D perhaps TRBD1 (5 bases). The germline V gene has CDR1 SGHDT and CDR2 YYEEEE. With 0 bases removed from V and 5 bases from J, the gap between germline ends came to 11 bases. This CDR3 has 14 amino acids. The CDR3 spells CASSLGRGWYGYTF. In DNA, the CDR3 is TGTGCCAGCAGCTTGGGCCGGGGGTGGTATGGCTACACCTTC.

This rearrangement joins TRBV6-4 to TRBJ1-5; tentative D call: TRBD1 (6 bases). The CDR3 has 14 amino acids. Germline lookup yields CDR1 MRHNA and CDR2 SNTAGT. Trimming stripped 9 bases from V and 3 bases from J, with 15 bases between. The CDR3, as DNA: TGTGCCAGGACAATGACAGGAGACAATCAGCCCCAGCATTTT. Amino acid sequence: CARTMTGDNQPQHF.

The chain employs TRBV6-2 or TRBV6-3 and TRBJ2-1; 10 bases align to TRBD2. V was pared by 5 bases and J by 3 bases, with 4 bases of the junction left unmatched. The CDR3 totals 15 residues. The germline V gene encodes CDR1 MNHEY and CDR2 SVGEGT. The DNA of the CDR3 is TGTGCCAGCAGTCCGGGACTAGCGATCTACAATGAGCAGTTCTTC. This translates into CASSPGLAIYNEQFF.

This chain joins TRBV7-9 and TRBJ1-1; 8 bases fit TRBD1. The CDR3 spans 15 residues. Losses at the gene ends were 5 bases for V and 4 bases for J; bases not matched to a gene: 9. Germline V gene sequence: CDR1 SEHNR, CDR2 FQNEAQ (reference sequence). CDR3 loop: CASSLSGGFVTEAFF. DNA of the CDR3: TGTGCCAGCAGCCTCTCAGGGGGCTTTGTCACTGAAGCTTTCTTT.

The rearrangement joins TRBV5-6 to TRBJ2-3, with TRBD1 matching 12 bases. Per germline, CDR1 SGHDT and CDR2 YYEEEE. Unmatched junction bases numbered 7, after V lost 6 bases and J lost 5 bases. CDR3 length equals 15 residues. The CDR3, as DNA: TGTGCCAGCACCGCGGGACAGGGGGCGGGAGATACGCAGTATTTT. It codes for CASTAGQGAGDTQYF.

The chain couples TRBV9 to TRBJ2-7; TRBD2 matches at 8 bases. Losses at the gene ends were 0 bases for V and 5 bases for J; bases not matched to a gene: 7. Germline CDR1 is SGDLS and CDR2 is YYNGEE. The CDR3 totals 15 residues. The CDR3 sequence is CASSVGWAGGDEQYF. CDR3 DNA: TGTGCCAGCAGCGTAGGCTGGGCGGGAGGAGACGAGCAGTACTTC. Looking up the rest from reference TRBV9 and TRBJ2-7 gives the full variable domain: DSGVTQTPKHLITATGQRVTLRCSPRSGDLSVYWYQQSLDQGLQFLIQYYNGEERAKGNILERFSAQQFPDLHSELNLSSLELGDSALYFCASSVGWAGGDEQYFGPGTRLTVT.

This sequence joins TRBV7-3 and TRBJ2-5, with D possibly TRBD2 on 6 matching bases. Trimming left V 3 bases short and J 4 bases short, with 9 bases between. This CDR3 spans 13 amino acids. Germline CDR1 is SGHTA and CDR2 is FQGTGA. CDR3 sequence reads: CASSFVGGETQYF. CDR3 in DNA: TGTGCCAGCAGCTTCGTCGGGGGAGAGACCCAGTACTTC. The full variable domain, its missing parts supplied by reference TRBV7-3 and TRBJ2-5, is GAGVSQTPSNKVTEKGKYVELRCDPISGHTALYWYRQSLGQGPEFLIYFQGTGAADDSGLPNDRFFAVRPEGSVSTLKIQRTERGDSAVYLCASSFVGGETQYFGPGTRLLVL.

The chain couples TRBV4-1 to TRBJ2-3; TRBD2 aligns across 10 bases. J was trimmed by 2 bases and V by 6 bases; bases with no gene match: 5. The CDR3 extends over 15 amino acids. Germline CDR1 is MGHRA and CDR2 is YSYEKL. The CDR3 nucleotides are TGCGCCAGCAGTTCTCTAGCGGGGGCCACAGATACGCAGTATTTT. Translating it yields CASSSLAGATDTQYF.

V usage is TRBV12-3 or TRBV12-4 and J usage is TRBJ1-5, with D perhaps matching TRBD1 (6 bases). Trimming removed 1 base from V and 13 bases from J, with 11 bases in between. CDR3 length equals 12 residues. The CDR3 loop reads CASSLGRGQQHF. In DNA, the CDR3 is TGTGCCAGCAGTTTAGGCAGGGGTCAACAGCATTTT.

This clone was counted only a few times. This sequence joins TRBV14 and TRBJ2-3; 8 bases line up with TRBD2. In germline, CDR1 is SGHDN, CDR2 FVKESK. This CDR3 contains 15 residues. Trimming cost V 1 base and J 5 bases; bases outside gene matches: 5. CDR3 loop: CASSQAGAGGDTQYF. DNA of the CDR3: TGTGCCAGCAGCCAAGCCGGTGCGGGAGGAGATACGCAGTATTTT.